The entry below gives a single T cell receptor beta chain sequence along with its context. What it binds is not known. The sample is drawn from a study of T-cell reconstitution after alpha-beta-depleted transplantation in children. Study-level findings and limits: Alpha-beta T cells present about two months after transplant were reported to originate from several hundred expanded graft clones. One year after transplant, T-cell counts and diversity came mostly from newly produced T cells. Where some patients showed high TCRbeta diversity at day 60, it came from recipient T cells and thymic progenitors that had survived.

A TCRbeta library incorporating unique molecular identifiers was prepared. One entry per CDR3 protein results from TCRdb running MiXCR on the PCR reads. The sample gives 250,000 to 300,000 distinct CDR3 sequences, 7.5% to 9% of which show up once; 8.5% to 9.5% is in the top ten. The CDR3 runs 15 residues. Trimming removed 4 bases at V and 2 bases at J, with 16 bases between. Germline V gene sequence: CDR1 GTSNPN, CDR2 SVGIG (reference sequence). The chain is built from TRBV30 and TRBJ2-3; possible D gene TRBD1, 6 bases. The input for sequencing was peripheral blood, taken 360 days after TCRalphabeta/CD19-depleted stem cell transplant. The clonotype was recovered from a female patient younger than 10 who had a stem cell transplant for Fanconi anemia, so the T cells may come from the graft donor. The CDR3 spells CAWMPDSAHTDTQYF. CDR3 sequence (DNA): TGTGCCTGGATGCCGGACAGCGCACACACAGATACGCAGTATTTT. Full variable domain (rest looked up from reference TRBV30 and TRBJ2-3): SQTIHQWPATLVQPVGSPLSLECTVEGTSNPNLYWYRQAAGRGLQLLFYSVGIGQISSEVPQNLSASRPQDRQFILSSKKLLLSDSGFYLCAWMPDSAHTDTQYFGPGTRLTVL.